These 18 T cell receptor beta chains share one sample of origin, sequenced in a study of T cell changes during pregnancy in multiple sclerosis. Sequencing was performed with immunoSEQ multiplex PCR; in TCRdb, only in-frame clones are kept and a portion is missing. The sample includes around 110,000 clones, about nine tenths of them seen just once. The sequenced sample was peripheral blood, obtained after pregnancy. The source of these receptors is a female donor with multiple sclerosis, enrolled in a pregnancy study.

CDR3 protein: CASSGLSTDTQYF. CDR3 bases: TGTGCCAGCAGCGGGCTGAGCACAGATACGCAGTATTTT. The chain uses TRBV5-5 and TRBJ2-3; no clear D gene. Germline V gene lookup returns CDR1 SGHKS and CDR2 YYEKEE (reference sequence). The CDR3 consists of 13 residues. V lost 4 bases and J 0 bases, leaving 6 bases between the germline ends.

This rearrangement joins TRBV5-1 to TRBJ2-7, with D hard to call. V lost 3 bases, J lost 2 bases, and 6 bases lay in between. The V gene's germline CDR1 is SGHRS and CDR2 YFSETQ. The CDR3 is 12 amino acids. CDR3 residues: CASSSEAYEQYF. The DNA for the CDR3 is TGCGCCAGCAGCTCCGAGGCCTACGAGCAGTACTTC.

The chain employs TRBV19 and TRBJ2-6; 9 nucleotides align to TRBD1. With V trimmed by 5 bases and J by 3 bases, 8 bases remained unmatched. Germline V CDR1 and CDR2: LNHDA, SQIVND (reference sequence). The CDR3 sequence is 17 residues long. CDR3 in DNA: TGTGCCAGTAGTCCCAGGACAGGGGAGTATGGGGCCAACGTCCTGACTTTC. Its protein product is CASSPRTGEYGANVLTF.

The chain carries TRBV6-6 and TRBJ1-2; D unclear. This CDR3 comprises 12 residues. Trimming cost V 2 bases and J 8 bases, with 9 bases left between them. Looked up from germline, CDR1 is MNHNY and CDR2 is SVGAGI (reference sequence). CDR3: CASSYENRGYTF. The CDR3 region has the DNA TGTGCCAGCAGTTACGAAAACAGAGGCTACACCTTC.

This chain connects TRBV5-6 to TRBJ1-2, with D possibly matching TRBD1 (5 bases). V was shortened by 0 bases and J by 8 bases, with 11 bases between the two germline ends. Per the germline V gene, CDR1 is SGHDT and CDR2 is YYEEEE. This CDR3 is 13 amino acids long. CDR3 nucleotide sequence: TGTGCCAGCAGCTTGGTATCGGGGGAAGGCTACACCTTC. This gives the protein CASSLVSGEGYTF.

Only one count was recorded for this clone. V usage is TRBV9 and J usage is TRBJ1-2; D is possibly TRBD1 (5 bases). This CDR3 is 14 amino acids long. Trimming stripped 0 bases from V and 7 bases from J, with 13 bases between. Germline CDR1 and CDR2: SGDLS and YYNGEE. CDR3 protein: CASSVGSRGGGYTF. The CDR3 DNA is TGTGCCAGCAGCGTAGGGTCGAGGGGAGGTGGCTACACCTTC.

The chain has TRBV9 and TRBJ2-5, with TRBD1 matching over 8 bases. The germline V gene encodes CDR1 SGDLS and CDR2 YYNGEE. The V segment lost 0 bases and the J segment 6 bases; nucleotides outside the gene matches: 4. This CDR3 has 14 amino acids. The CDR3 bases are TGTGCCAGCAGCGTAGATAACAGGGGGAAGACCCAGTACTTC. This sequence encodes CASSVDNRGKTQYF.

The chain couples TRBV19 to TRBJ2-7; D unclear. There are 14 residues in the CDR3. CDR1 LNHDA and CDR2 SQIVND come from the germline V gene (reference sequence). The V end lost 2 bases, the J end lost 6 bases, and 14 bases lay between the germline ends. CDR3 in amino acids: CASSISSDPGEQYF. The CDR3 DNA reads as TGTGCCAGTAGTATAAGCTCCGATCCCGGCGAGCAGTACTTC.

This rearrangement joins TRBV9 to TRBJ2-1, with 11 positions matching TRBD2. Germline V gene data show CDR1 as SGDLS and CDR2 as YYNGEE. V trimming: 4 bases; J trimming: 8 bases; junction bases outside the gene matches: 8. This CDR3 region has 15 residues. The CDR3 DNA sequence: TGTGCCAGCAGCCTTAGCGGGGGGGCTCTATATGAGCAGTTCTTC. This translates into CASSLSGGALYEQFF.

The chain carries TRBV10-3 and TRBJ2-5; no reliable D call. Germline CDR1 is ENHRY and CDR2 is SYGVKD. CDR3 size: 13 residues. Trimming removed 4 bases from V and 4 bases from J, with 10 bases in between. The CDR3 reads CAISGADRETQYF. As DNA, the CDR3 is TGTGCCATCAGTGGTGCAGATCGAGAGACCCAGTACTTC.

This chain uses TRBV7-9 with TRBJ1-2, with D tentatively TRBD1 (5 bases). The CDR3 consists of 14 residues. V gave up 7 bases and J gave up 4 bases, with 16 bases separating them. Germline V CDR1 and CDR2: SEHNR, FQNEAQ (reference sequence). The CDR3 is CASNPGRDFYGYTF. The DNA of the CDR3 is TGTGCCAGCAACCCCGGCAGGGACTTCTATGGCTACACCTTC. The variable domain in full, completed from reference TRBV7-9 and TRBJ1-2, reads DTGVSQNPRHKITKRGQNVTFRCDPISEHNRLYWYRQTLGQGPEFLTYFQNEAQLEKSRLLSDRFSAERPKGSFSTLEIQRTEQGDSAMYLCASNPGRDFYGYTFGSGTRLTVV.

This chain links TRBV28 with TRBJ1-5, with TRBD1 matching 11 bases. This CDR3 has 16 residues. V lost 2 bases, J lost 4 bases, and 4 bases stayed unmatched. Per the germline V gene, CDR1 is MDHEN and CDR2 is SYDVKM. In nucleotides, the CDR3 is TGTGCCAGCAGTTTAGCGGGACAGGGGGGGAATCAGCCCCAGCATTTT. Amino acids: CASSLAGQGGNQPQHF. Together with reference TRBV28 and TRBJ1-5, the CDR3 gives the full variable domain: DVKVTQSSRYLVKRTGEKVFLECVQDMDHENMFWYRQDPGLGLRLIYFSYDVKMKEKGDIPEGYSVSREKKERFSLILESASTNQTSMYLCASSLAGQGGNQPQHFGDGTRLSIL.

This chain links TRBV15 with TRBJ2-1, with a possible D match to TRBD1 (5 bases). The CDR3 totals 13 residues. Deletions cut 2 bases from V and 7 bases from J, with 9 bases between. Germline V gene sequence: CDR1 LNHNV, CDR2 YYDKDF (reference sequence). This CDR3 reads CATSRPTVNEQFF. The CDR3 DNA reads as TGTGCCACCAGCAGACCGACAGTAAATGAGCAGTTCTTC. The complete variable domain, with remaining parts taken from reference TRBV15 and TRBJ2-1, reads DAMVIQNPRYQVTQFGKPVTLSCSQTLNHNVMYWYQQKSSQAPKLLFHYYDKDFNNEADTPDNFQSRRPNTSFCFLDIRSPGLGDTAMYLCATSRPTVNEQFFGPGTRLTVL.

The chain employs TRBV29-1 and TRBJ2-1; 7 bases agree with TRBD2. Germline CDR1 reads SQVTM; CDR2 reads ANQGSEA. With 0 bases clipped from V and 6 bases from J, the junction kept 8 bases outside the gene matches. The CDR3 has 15 amino acids. The CDR3 DNA is TGCAGCGTTGAAGATCAGAGACTAGCTGGCAATGAGCAGTTCTTC. Residues: CSVEDQRLAGNEQFF.

The chain uses TRBV30 and TRBJ2-7, with D tentatively TRBD1 (5 bases). V gave up 3 bases and J gave up 0 bases, with 18 bases separating them. Germline assignment: CDR1 GTSNPN and CDR2 SVGIG (reference sequence). The length of the CDR3 is 16 residues. The DNA of the CDR3 is TGTGCCTGGAGCCGATATAAGACAGTAAGCTCCTACGAGCAGTACTTC. It encodes CAWSRYKTVSSYEQYF.

The chain has TRBV5-1 and TRBJ2-7; 8 bases line up with TRBD1. Per the germline V gene, CDR1 is SGHRS and CDR2 is YFSETQ. This CDR3 has 14 residues. The V gene end was trimmed by 0 bases and the J gene end by 3 bases; junction bases not matched to a gene: 2. This CDR3 is CASSLGGQGYEQYF. The CDR3 coding sequence is TGCGCCAGCAGCTTGGGAGGACAGGGCTACGAGCAGTACTTC.

The J gene is TRBJ2-1, the V gene TRBV7-3; TRBD1 aligns across 8 bases. This CDR3 region has 15 residues. J was trimmed by 8 bases and V by 0 bases; bases with no gene match: 6. Germline CDR1 is SGHTA and CDR2 is FQGTGA. The CDR3 nucleotides read TGTGCCAGCAGCTTAACTGGGACAGGAGGCGATGAGCAGTTCTTC. This encodes CASSLTGTGGDEQFF.

The chain uses TRBV27 and TRBJ1-1; D remains ambiguous. The CDR3 totals 13 residues. CDR1 is MNHEY, CDR2 SMNVEV, per germline (reference sequence). The V and J ends lost 1 base and 2 bases respectively, with 5 bases between them. CDR3 nucleotides: TGTGCCAGCAGTTTATTGGGCAACACTGAAGCTTTCTTT. Translating gives CASSLLGNTEAFF.